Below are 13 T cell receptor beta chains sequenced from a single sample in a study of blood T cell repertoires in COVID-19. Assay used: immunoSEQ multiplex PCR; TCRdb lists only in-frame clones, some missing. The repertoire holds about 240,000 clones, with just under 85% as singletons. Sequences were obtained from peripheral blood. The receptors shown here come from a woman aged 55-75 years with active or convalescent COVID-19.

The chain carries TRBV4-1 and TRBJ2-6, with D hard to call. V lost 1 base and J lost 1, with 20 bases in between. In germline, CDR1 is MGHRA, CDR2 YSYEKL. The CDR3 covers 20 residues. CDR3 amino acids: CASSQGSPRGRNSGANVLTF. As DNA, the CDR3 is TGCGCCAGCAGCCAAGGTAGTCCCCGTGGCAGGAATTCTGGGGCCAACGTCCTGACTTTC.

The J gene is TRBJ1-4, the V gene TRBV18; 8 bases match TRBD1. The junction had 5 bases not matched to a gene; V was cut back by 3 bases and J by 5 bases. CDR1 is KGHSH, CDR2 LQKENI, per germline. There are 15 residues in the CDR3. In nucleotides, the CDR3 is TGTGCCAGCTCACCCGCCCGGGACAGGAATGAAAAACTGTTTTTT. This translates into CASSPARDRNEKLFF.

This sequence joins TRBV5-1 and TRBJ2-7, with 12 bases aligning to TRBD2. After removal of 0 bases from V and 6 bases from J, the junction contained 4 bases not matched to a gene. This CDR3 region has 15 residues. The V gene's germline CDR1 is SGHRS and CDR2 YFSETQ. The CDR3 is CASSLDPGLAGEQYF. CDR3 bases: TGCGCCAGCAGCTTGGATCCGGGACTAGCGGGCGAGCAGTACTTC.

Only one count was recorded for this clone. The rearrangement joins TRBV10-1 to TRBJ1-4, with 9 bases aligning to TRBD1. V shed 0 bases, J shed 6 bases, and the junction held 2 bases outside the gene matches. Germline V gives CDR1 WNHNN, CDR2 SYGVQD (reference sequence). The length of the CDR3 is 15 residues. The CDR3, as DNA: TGCGCCAGCAGTGAGTCCAGGACAGGGGATGAAAAACTGTTTTTT. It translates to CASSESRTGDEKLFF.

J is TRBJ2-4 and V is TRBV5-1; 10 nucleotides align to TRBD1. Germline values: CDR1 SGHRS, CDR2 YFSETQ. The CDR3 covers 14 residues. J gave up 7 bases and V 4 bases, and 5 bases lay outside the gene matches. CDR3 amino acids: CASSQTGGNNIQYF. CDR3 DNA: TGCGCCAGCAGCCAGACAGGGGGCAACAACATTCAGTACTTC.

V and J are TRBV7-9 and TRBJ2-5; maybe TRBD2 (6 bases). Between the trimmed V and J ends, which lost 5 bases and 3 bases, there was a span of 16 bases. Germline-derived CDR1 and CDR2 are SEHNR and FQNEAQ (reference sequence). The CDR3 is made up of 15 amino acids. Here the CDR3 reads CASSPRLGGKETQYF. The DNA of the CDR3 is TGTGCCAGCAGCCCACGGCTGGGAGGCAAAGAGACCCAGTACTTC.

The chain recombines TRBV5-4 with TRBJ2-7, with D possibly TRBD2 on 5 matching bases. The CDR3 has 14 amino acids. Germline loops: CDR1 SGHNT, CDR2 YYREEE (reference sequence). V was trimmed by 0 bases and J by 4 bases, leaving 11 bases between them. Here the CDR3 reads CASSLEPSSYEQYF. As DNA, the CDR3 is TGTGCCAGCAGCTTGGAGCCTAGCAGTTACGAGCAGTACTTC.

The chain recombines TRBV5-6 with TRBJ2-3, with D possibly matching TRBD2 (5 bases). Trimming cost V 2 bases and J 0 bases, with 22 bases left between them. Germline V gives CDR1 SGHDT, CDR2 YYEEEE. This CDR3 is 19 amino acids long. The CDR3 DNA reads TGTGCCAGCAGCTTACCGGGGTTGGTGGCGGGCGTAAGCACAGATACGCAGTATTTT. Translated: CASSLPGLVAGVSTDTQYF.

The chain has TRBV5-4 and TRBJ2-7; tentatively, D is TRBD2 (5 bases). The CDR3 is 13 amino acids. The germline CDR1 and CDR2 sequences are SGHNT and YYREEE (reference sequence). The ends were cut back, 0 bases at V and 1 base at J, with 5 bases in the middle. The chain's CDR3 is CASSLAGSYEQYF. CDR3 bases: TGTGCCAGCAGCTTGGCGGGATCCTACGAGCAGTACTTC.

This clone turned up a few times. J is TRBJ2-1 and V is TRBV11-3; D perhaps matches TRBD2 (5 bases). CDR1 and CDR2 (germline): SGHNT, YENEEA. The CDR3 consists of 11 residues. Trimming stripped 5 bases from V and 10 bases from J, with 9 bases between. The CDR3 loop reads CASSIREEQFF. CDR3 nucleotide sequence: TGTGCCAGCAGCATTAGGGAGGAGCAGTTCTTC.

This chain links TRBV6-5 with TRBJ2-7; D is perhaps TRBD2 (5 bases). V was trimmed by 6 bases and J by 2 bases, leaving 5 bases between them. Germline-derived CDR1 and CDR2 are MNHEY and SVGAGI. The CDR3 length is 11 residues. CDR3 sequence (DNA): TGTGCCAGCAGACTAGCCTACGAGCAGTACTTC. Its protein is CASRLAYEQYF.

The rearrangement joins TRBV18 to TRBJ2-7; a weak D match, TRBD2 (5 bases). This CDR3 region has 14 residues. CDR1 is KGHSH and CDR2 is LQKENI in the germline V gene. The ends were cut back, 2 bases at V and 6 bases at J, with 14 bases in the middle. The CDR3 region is CASSPSTGSGEQYV. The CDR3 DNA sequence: TGTGCCAGCTCACCATCGACGGGGAGCGGCGAGCAGTACGTC.

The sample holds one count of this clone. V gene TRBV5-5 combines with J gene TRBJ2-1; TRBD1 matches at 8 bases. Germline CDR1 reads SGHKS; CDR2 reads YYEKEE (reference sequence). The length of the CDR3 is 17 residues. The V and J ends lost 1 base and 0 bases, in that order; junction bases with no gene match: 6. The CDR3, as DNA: TGTGCCAGCAGCTTGTATGCGACAGGGGCCTCCTACAATGAGCAGTTCTTC. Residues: CASSLYATGASYNEQFF.